Each of the 5 T cell receptor beta chains below was sequenced from the same sample in a study of OX40 agonist ivuxolimab in advanced cancers. The receptor library was made with the immunoSEQ multiplex PCR assay. Drawn from immuneACCESS, this table holds only the in-frame rearrangements with V and J called that TCRdb kept. Clones are partly lost; checked studies trace under half to an unresolved V gene and leave the rest unexplained. This sample comprises approximately 77,000 clones, 92% of them detected only once. Jointly, the top ten make up roughly 0.56% of the sample. Here the sequenced sample was CD4+ or CD8+ T cells sorted from blood, taken in a trial of the OX40 agonist ivuxolimab. The receptors originated from an adult with an advanced solid tumor such as melanoma, head and neck, liver or kidney cancer.

V gene TRBV14 combines with J gene TRBJ2-1, with 7 bases identical to TRBD2. This CDR3 is 13 amino acids long. The ends lost 0 bases at V and 7 bases at J; junction bases unmatched: 0. Germline assignment: CDR1 SGHDN and CDR2 FVKESK. CDR3 coding DNA: TGTGCCAGCAGCCAAGAACTAGCGAATGAGCAGTTCTTC. It encodes CASSQELANEQFF. Together with reference TRBV14 and TRBJ2-1, the CDR3 gives the full variable domain: EAGVTQFPSHSVIEKGQTVTLRCDPISGHDNLYWYRRVMGKEIKFLLHFVKESKQDESGMPNNRFLAERTGGTYSTLKVQPAELEDSGVYFCASSQELANEQFFGPGTRLTVL.

This chain uses TRBV7-9 with TRBJ2-2, with 12 bases fitting TRBD2. The CDR3 has 15 amino acids. Germline V gives CDR1 SEHNR, CDR2 FQNEAQ (reference sequence). Trimming at V came to 5 bases and at J to 7 bases, leaving 5 bases not matched to a gene. For the CDR3, the DNA is TGTGCCAGCAGCCCGGGACTAGCGGGTAACGGGGAGCTGTTTTTT. Translation: CASSPGLAGNGELFF. Full variable domain (missing parts from reference TRBV7-9 and TRBJ2-2): DTGVSQNPRHKITKRGQNVTFRCDPISEHNRLYWYRQTLGQGPEFLTYFQNEAQLEKSRLLSDRFSAERPKGSFSTLEIQRTEQGDSAMYLCASSPGLAGNGELFFGEGSRLTVL.

The CDR3 reads CASSRGDSGNTIYF. The CDR3 nucleotides are TGTGCCAGCAGCCGAGGGGACTCTGGAAACACCATATATTTT. The J gene is TRBJ1-3, the V gene TRBV5-5; weak D call: TRBD1 (5 bases). The CDR3 loop spans 14 amino acids. Trimming pared 4 bases from V and 0 bases from J, leaving 8 bases between. CDR1 and CDR2 (germline): SGHKS, YYEKEE (reference sequence).

The V and J genes are TRBV21-1 and TRBJ2-1; whether TRBD2, the table's D call, matches the DNA was not checked. TRBV21-1 is a recognized pseudogene. The CDR3 is 16 residues long. In DNA, the CDR3 is TGTGCCAGCCGTCGTATCCCGGGACTAGGTCCTGATGAGCAGTTCTTC. This sequence encodes CASRRIPGLGPDEQFF.

The rearrangement uses TRBV10-3 and TRBJ2-3; weak D call: TRBD2 (7 bases). V was trimmed by 9 bases and J by 0 bases, leaving 16 bases between them. Looked up from germline, CDR1 is ENHRY and CDR2 is SYGVKD. The CDR3 is 15 amino acids. CDR3 sequence (DNA): TGTGCCATAGGGGGGCTAGCGGTAAGCACAGATACGCAGTATTTT. Its protein product is CAIGGLAVSTDTQYF.